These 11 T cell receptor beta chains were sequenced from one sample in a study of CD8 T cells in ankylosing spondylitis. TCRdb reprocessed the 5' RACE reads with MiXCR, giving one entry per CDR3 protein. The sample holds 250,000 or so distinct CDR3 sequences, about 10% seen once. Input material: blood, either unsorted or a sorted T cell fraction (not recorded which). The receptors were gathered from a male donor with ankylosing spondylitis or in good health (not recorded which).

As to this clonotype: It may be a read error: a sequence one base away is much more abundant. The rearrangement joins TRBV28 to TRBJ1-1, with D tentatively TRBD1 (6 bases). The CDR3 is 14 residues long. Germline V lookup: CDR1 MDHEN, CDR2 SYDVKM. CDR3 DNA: TGTACCAGCAGCTCAACCGACAGGACCACTGAAGCTTTCTTT. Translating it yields CTSSSTDRTTEAFF.

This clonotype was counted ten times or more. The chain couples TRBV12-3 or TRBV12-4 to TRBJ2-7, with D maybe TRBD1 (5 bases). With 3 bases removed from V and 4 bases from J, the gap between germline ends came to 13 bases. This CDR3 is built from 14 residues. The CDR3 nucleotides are TGTGCCAGCAGTTTCCAGGGTCTTTCGTACGAGCAGTACTTC. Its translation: CASSFQGLSYEQYF.

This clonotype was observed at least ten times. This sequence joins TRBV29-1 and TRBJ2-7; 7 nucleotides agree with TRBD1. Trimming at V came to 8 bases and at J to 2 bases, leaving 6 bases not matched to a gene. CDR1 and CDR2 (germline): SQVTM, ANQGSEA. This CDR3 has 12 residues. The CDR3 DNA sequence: TGCAGCTGTGGGCAGGGGGCCTACGAGCAGTACTTC. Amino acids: CSCGQGAYEQYF.

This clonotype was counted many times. The CDR3 here is CASSSMTSPHEQYF. The CDR3 DNA reads as TGTGCCAGCAGCTCGATGACTAGTCCCCACGAGCAGTACTTC. V is TRBV5-6 and J is TRBJ2-7; D is possibly TRBD2 (6 bases). This CDR3 has 14 amino acids. Germline V gene lookup returns CDR1 SGHDT and CDR2 YYEEEE. Trimming left V 3 bases short and J 5 bases short, with 15 bases between.

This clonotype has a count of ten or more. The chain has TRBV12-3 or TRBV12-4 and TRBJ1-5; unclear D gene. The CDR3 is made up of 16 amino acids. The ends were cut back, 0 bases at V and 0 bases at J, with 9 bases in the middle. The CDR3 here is CASSLAGPSSNQPQHF. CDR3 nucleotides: TGTGCCAGCAGTTTAGCTGGTCCCAGTAGCAATCAGCCCCAGCATTTT.

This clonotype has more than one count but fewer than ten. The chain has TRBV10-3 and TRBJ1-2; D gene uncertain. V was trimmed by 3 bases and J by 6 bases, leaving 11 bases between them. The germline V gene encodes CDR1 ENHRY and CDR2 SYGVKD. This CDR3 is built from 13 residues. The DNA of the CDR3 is TGTGCCATCAGTGACGACGTCTCTCATGGCTACACCTTC. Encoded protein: CAISDDVSHGYTF.

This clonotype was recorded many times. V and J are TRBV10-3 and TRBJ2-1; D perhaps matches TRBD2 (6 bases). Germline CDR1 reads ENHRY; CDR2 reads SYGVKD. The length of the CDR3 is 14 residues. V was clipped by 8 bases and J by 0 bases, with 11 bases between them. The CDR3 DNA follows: TGTGCCATCTGGGACTCCGGCTCCTACAATGAGCAGTTCTTC. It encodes CAIWDSGSYNEQFF.

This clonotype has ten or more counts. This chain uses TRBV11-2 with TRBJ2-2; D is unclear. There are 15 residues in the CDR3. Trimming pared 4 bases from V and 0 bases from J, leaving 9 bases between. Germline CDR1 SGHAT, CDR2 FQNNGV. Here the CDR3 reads CASSYATANTGELFF. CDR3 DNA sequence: TGTGCCAGCAGCTACGCTACAGCGAACACCGGGGAGCTGTTTTTT.

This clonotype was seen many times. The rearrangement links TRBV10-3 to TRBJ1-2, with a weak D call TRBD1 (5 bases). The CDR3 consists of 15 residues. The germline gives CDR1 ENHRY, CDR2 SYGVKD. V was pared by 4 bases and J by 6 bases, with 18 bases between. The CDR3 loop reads CAISGSGMVGDGYTF. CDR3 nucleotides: TGTGCCATCAGTGGATCAGGGATGGTAGGAGATGGCTACACCTTC.

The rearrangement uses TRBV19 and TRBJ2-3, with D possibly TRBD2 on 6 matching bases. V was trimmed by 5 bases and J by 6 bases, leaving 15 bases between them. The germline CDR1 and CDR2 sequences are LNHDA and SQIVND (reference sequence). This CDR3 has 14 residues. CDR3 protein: CASSRGAGWDTQYF. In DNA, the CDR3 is TGTGCCAGTAGTCGCGGGGCGGGTTGGGATACGCAGTATTTT.

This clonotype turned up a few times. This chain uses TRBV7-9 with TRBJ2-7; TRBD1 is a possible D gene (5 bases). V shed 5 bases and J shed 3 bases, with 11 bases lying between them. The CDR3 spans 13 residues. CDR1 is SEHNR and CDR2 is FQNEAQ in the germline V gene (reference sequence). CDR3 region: CASSPDTFYEQYF. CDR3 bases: TGTGCCAGCAGCCCGGACACTTTCTACGAGCAGTACTTC.